The table lists the clone carrying this TCR beta chain with a count of one. Germline CDR1 and CDR2: SNHLY and FYNNEI. The CDR3 loop spans 14 amino acids. Between the trimmed V and J ends, which lost 7 bases and 5 bases, there was a span of 15 bases. The tumor samples were collected prior to definitive surgery or chemotherapy. The method was immunoSEQ multiplex PCR; TCRdb's version includes in-frame clones alone and lacks a portion of them. The data show about 7,700 clones, approximately 72% seen once. The record originates from a study of high-grade serous ovarian cancer treatment subgroups. The overall study: Samples averaged approximately 15,000 reads and several thousand unique TCR beta rearrangements.

The genes are TRBV2 and TRBJ2-1, with TRBD2 as a possible D gene (6 bases). The sequenced sample consisted of tumor tissue. This TCR was recovered from a human donor with high-grade serous ovarian cancer. The CDR3, as DNA: TGTGCCAGCAACACCCCGGGACTGAACAATGAGCAGTTCTTC. This gives the protein CASNTPGLNNEQFF.